Listed below are T cell receptor beta chains from one sample, sequenced in a study of blood T cell repertoires in COVID-19. Clones were sequenced by immunoSEQ multiplex PCR, and TCRdb holds only the in-frame ones, with some missing. The sample yields 75,000 to 95,000 clones, about 82% seen once. The specimen was peripheral blood. Receptor source: a man in his forties or fifties with acute or convalescent COVID-19. Each CDR3 is given with its conserved first and last residue. Each record gives: J gene, D gene, clone size, V gene, CDR3 DNA, CDR3 protein. The D gene is left open where the match is weak. Part of the rows lack a size; the others show once, few, many or a class for expanded clones.

>TRBJ2-1|-|few|TRBV7-9
TGTGCCAGCAGCTTAGAAGGACATATTCTCTACAATGAGCAGTTCTTC
CASSLEGHILYNEQFF
>TRBJ2-2|-|-|TRBV2
TGTGCCAGCAGTGGGACAGCGAACACCGGGGAGCTGTTTTTT
CASSGTANTGELFF
>TRBJ2-5|TRBD2|-|TRBV5-1
TGCGCCAGCGGCTCTAGCGGGGCAACCAAAGAGACCCAGTACTTC
CASGSSGATKETQYF
>TRBJ1-2|TRBD1|-|TRBV5-6
TGTGCCAGCAGCTTAAAATCCACAGGGGGTGTAACCTATGGCTACACCTTC
CASSLKSTGGVTYGYTF
>TRBJ2-2|TRBD2|-|TRBV7-9
TGTGCCAGCCGAACTAGCGGGGGGGACACCGGGGAGCTGTTTTTT
CASRTSGGDTGELFF
>TRBJ2-1|TRBD2|-|TRBV6-2/TRBV6-3
TGTGCCAGCAGTTTCAACCCGGGACTAGCGGGGACACCTTACAATGAGCAGTTCTTC
CASSFNPGLAGTPYNEQFF
>TRBJ1-5|TRBD1|-|TRBV11-2
TGTGCCAGCAGCGGACAGGTTCGCCAGCCCCAGCATTTT
CASSGQVRQPQHF
>TRBJ2-3|TRBD2|-|TRBV10-3
TGTGCCATCAGTGAAGGGGGGACTAGCGGAAAAGATACGCAGTATTTT
CAISEGGTSGKDTQYF
>TRBJ2-5|-|-|TRBV18
TGTGCCAGCTCACCCGGGGGGCAGGAGACCCAGTACTTC
CASSPGGQETQYF
>TRBJ2-3|-|-|TRBV7-9
TGTGCCAGCAGCTTAGGGAGGGAGACAGATACGCAGTATTTT
CASSLGRETDTQYF
>TRBJ1-1|-|once|TRBV29-1
TGCAGCGTCGCGGGCCTGGGACACCTTATGAACACTGAAGCTTTCTTT
CSVAGLGHLMNTEAFF
>TRBJ2-7|-|once|TRBV21-1
TGTGCCAGTAATAAGCGCACAGGGAGCTCCTACGAGCAGTACTTC
CASNKRTGSSYEQYF
>TRBJ2-1|TRBD2|-|TRBV28
TGTGCCAGCAGATCAAGGACTAGCGGGTTCTCCTACAATGAGCAGTTCTTC
CASRSRTSGFSYNEQFF
>TRBJ1-2|-|-|TRBV14
TGTGCCAGCAGCCGTAGCCGGGACTCTTATGGCTACACCTTC
CASSRSRDSYGYTF
>TRBJ2-7|TRBD1|-|TRBV6-2/TRBV6-3
TGTGCCAGCAGTTCCTGGACAGGCTCCTACGAGCAGTACTTC
CASSSWTGSYEQYF
>TRBJ2-3|-|-|TRBV20-1
TGCAGTGCTAGCTTTCCAGATACGCAGTATTTT
CSASFPDTQYF
>TRBJ2-7|TRBD2|once|TRBV19
TGTGCCAGTAGTCAGCCTAGCGGGACGAGCTCCTACGAGCAGTACTTC
CASSQPSGTSSYEQYF